The 13 T cell receptor beta chains presented below share a single source sample, sequenced in a study of T cell responses to AZD1222 COVID-19 vaccine. Profiling relied on immunoSEQ multiplex PCR, and the TCRdb table lists in-frame clones only, not all of them. The sample holds over 110,000 clones; about 90% are singletons and the top ten take 1.5% to 2%. The sequencing used peripheral blood, collected 28 days after the second AZD1222 dose. The receptor source for this set is an adult who received the AZD1222 COVID-19 vaccine.

The rearrangement uses TRBV10-2 and TRBJ2-1; 9 nucleotides align to TRBD1. Germline-derived CDR1 and CDR2 are WSHSY and SAAADI. This CDR3 has 16 amino acids. V was pared by 5 bases and J by 4 bases, with 9 bases of the junction left unmatched. CDR3 loop: CASSHTRQGGYNEQFF. CDR3 DNA: TGCGCCAGCAGTCATACCCGACAGGGGGGATACAATGAGCAGTTCTTC.

This chain connects TRBV2 to TRBJ2-1; D possibly corresponds to TRBD1 (5 bases). V dropped 6 bases and J dropped 0 bases, with 12 bases sitting between them. The CDR3 sequence is 15 residues long. From germline, CDR1 is SNHLY and CDR2 FYNNEI. The CDR3 sequence: CASSPTVDSYNEQFF. CDR3 DNA sequence: TGTGCCAGCAGCCCGACAGTAGACTCCTACAATGAGCAGTTCTTC. The variable domain in full, with the rest retrieved from reference TRBV2 and TRBJ2-1, is EPEVTQTPSHQVTQMGQEVILRCVPISNHLYFYWYRQILGQKVEFLVSFYNNEISEKSEIFDDQFSVERPDGSNFTLKIRSTKLEDSAMYFCASSPTVDSYNEQFFGPGTRLTVL.

Comments on this clone: This sample also contains other DNA sequences that code for the same CDR3. The chain links TRBV6-5 to TRBJ1-2; D is possibly TRBD1 (5 bases). The CDR3 extends over 12 amino acids. Germline V gene sequence: CDR1 MNHEY, CDR2 SVGAGI. V was pared by 7 bases and J by 2 bases, with 8 bases between. The CDR3 DNA sequence: TGTGCCAGCACGGGGGGAAACTATGGCTACACCTTC. Protein: CASTGGNYGYTF.

This clone was counted a few times. V and J are TRBV29-1 and TRBJ1-2; the match to TRBD1 covers 8 bases. CDR1 is SQVTM and CDR2 is ANQGSEA in the germline V gene. J lost 5 bases, V lost 4 bases, and 3 bases had no gene match. The CDR3 spans 12 residues. As DNA, the CDR3 is TGCAGCGTTGCCCAGGGGGCGTATGGCTACACCTTC. This encodes CSVAQGAYGYTF.

This chain connects TRBV10-3 to TRBJ1-1; D call uncertain. This CDR3 region has 15 residues. Trimming pared 5 bases from V and 0 bases from J, leaving 13 bases between. Per germline, CDR1 ENHRY and CDR2 SYGVKD. The chain's CDR3 is CAISYSQTMNTEAFF. In DNA, the CDR3 is TGTGCCATCAGTTACTCACAGACCATGAACACTGAAGCTTTCTTT.

This clone was counted once. The chain joins TRBV11-2 to TRBJ2-2; tentatively, D is TRBD1 or TRBD2 (7 bases each). Germline CDR1 reads SGHAT; CDR2 reads FQNNGV. V lost 5 bases to trimming and J lost 3 bases, with 13 bases between them. The CDR3 covers 15 residues. The DNA for the CDR3 is TGTGCCAGCAGCCCCCAGGGGGGGTACACCGGGGAGCTGTTTTTT. This translates into CASSPQGGYTGELFF.

The chain employs TRBV5-4 and TRBJ1-1; D remains ambiguous. V gave up 4 bases and J gave up 0 bases, with 4 bases separating them. Germline V gene lookup returns CDR1 SGHNT and CDR2 YYREEE (reference sequence). The CDR3 loop spans 12 amino acids. The CDR3: CASSGVNTEAFF. The CDR3 DNA reads TGTGCCAGCAGCGGGGTGAACACTGAAGCTTTCTTT.

This chain links TRBV2 with TRBJ2-1, with a tentative D call TRBD2 (6 bases). The CDR3 is 15 amino acids. Between the trimmed V and J ends, which lost 10 bases and 3 bases, there was a span of 19 bases. Germline CDR1 SNHLY, CDR2 FYNNEI. In DNA, the CDR3 is TGTGCCACCTCCCTCGGGAGCCCCCTCTACAATGAGCAGTTCTTC. It yields the protein CATSLGSPLYNEQFF.

In its sample, this clone was seen once. The CDR3 DNA reads TGTGCCAGTACTTCACCCAGGGGGACAGGGGGCCGGCAGCCCCAGCATTTT. It codes for CASTSPRGTGGRQPQHF. The chain joins TRBV28 to TRBJ1-5; 12 bases map to TRBD1. There are 17 residues in the CDR3. The trim removed 9 bases at V and 7 bases at J, leaving 16 bases unmatched. Per the germline V gene, CDR1 is MDHEN and CDR2 is SYDVKM.

This clone appeared a single time. V and J are TRBV28 and TRBJ1-1; D call uncertain. V was clipped by 3 bases and J by 6 bases, with 11 bases between them. CDR3 size: 13 residues. Germline V gene data show CDR1 as MDHEN and CDR2 as SYDVKM. The CDR3 DNA reads TGTGCCAGCAGTTTGAGGGTTGCGGCTGAAGCTTTCTTT. It is translated as CASSLRVAAEAFF.

The sample holds one count of this clone. DNA for the CDR3: TGTGCCAGTACAGGGTCCCCCCAAGCCGAGCAGTACGTC. It encodes CASTGSPQAEQYV. The chain combines TRBV6-6 with TRBJ2-7, with D possibly matching TRBD1 (6 bases). CDR1 and CDR2 from the germline V gene are MNHNY and SVGAGI (reference sequence). V lost 9 bases and J lost 6, with 18 bases in between. The CDR3 sequence is 13 residues long.

CDR3 DNA: TGTGCCAGCAGCCGCACGGACGGCGGATATGGCTACACCTTC. Residues: CASSRTDGGYGYTF. The chain is built from TRBV3-1 (or the pseudogene TRBV3-2) and TRBJ1-2, with no clear D. Per germline, CDR1 LGHDT and CDR2 YNNKEL (reference sequence). This CDR3 comprises 14 residues. Trimming cost V 4 bases and J 5 bases, with 14 bases left between them.

This sequence joins TRBV24-1 and TRBJ2-3; TRBD2 matches 8 bases. CDR1 and CDR2 from the germline V gene are KGHDR and SFDVKD. V dropped 9 bases and J dropped 0; count of bases not matched to a gene: 1. The CDR3 extends over 13 amino acids. CDR3: CATGGGSTDTQYF. The DNA for the CDR3 is TGTGCCACCGGCGGGGGGAGCACAGATACGCAGTATTTT.